What follows describes a single T cell receptor (beta chain). This clonotype was detected a few times. The target of this receptor is not known. No much larger clonotype is one base removed from it; base qualities were not supplied. This entry is derived from a study of T-cell memory formation after mild COVID-19 (dated by TCRdb to the early 2020s). For context, the study as a whole: TCR sequence clusters from the two donors were found to be largely donor specific. T-cell clones expanding and contracting after mild COVID-19 in two donors were tracked by longitudinal TCRalpha and TCRbeta repertoire sequencing. Two young, previously healthy adult volunteers, one female and one male, were included in the cohort.

Trimming costs V 0 bases and J 5 bases, and their ends lie 11 bases apart. According to the germline V gene, CDR1 reads MGHRA and CDR2 reads YSYEKL. The CDR3 covers 14 residues, taking in both the cysteine and the phenylalanine. CDR3 DNA only is kept here, 42 bases in frame from base 1. Study-wide conclusions, independent of this receptor: Some responding clones were found in pre-infection memory, which suggests that pre-existing cross-reactive memory T cells took part in the SARS-CoV-2 response. Contracting CD4+ clones turned up mainly in the CM and EM memory subsets, whereas EMRA was where CD8+ clones were enriched. Whether the second-wave clones peaking on day 37 were SARS-CoV-2 specific was not confirmed. From day 15 to 85, contracting clones showed balanced CD4/CD8 phenotypes, whereas a second wave of clones that expanded from day 15 to 37 leaned towards CD4+. Only a couple of mild cases were covered in the study, and larger cohorts including severe cases with pre-infection samples were considered necessary.

Ficoll-Paque density gradient centrifugation was used to isolate PBMCs. The data were produced on an Illumina NovaSeq 6000. cDNA libraries for TCRalpha and TCRbeta were prepared by 5'RACE using constant-segment primers, with sample barcodes and unique molecular identifiers added. Trizol reagent was used to extract RNA from every sample. Library amplification was performed in two PCR steps, and a second sample barcode and Illumina TruSeq adapters were introduced in the second step. Sequencing of the libraries was done on an Illumina NovaSeq, producing 2 x 150 bp paired-end reads. Processing in the source paper ran as follows. The reads were demultiplexed and collapsed into UMI-guided consensus sequences using migec v1.2.7. With mixcr v2.1.11, UMI consensuses were aligned to TRA and TRB V and J templates and assembled into clonotypes. Clonotypes were classified as expanded or contracted when called significant by both edgeR and NoisET, with noise models trained on biological replicates. For edgeR calls, the thresholds were a false discovery rate-adjusted p below 0.01 and a log2 fold-change of 1. PCA with hierarchical clustering of max-normalized trajectories of the 1000 most abundant clonotypes was used as exploratory dynamics analysis. Separately sequenced CD4+ and CD8+ repertoires were used to assign a CD4 or CD8 phenotype to each responding clone. The public reads were quality trimmed at Q25 with fastp and then assembled into clones with MiXCR by TCRdb, keeping productive beta chains. Entries are consolidated by CDR3 protein sequence, retaining the most common genes and DNA. It is TCRdb's table, rather than the study itself, that gives the V and J calls and clone size. For this sample there are approximately 450,000 distinct CDR3 sequences; roughly 18% appear just once. Together, the top ten hold approximately 13% of the sample.

This TCR derives from an adult woman who had mild COVID-19 (a few samples of this study predate the infection). The sample titles of this study are shuffled in the database, so cell type and time point are left out; the donor was told from shared clones. Sequenced sample: PBMCs or a T cell subset sorted from them (not recorded which). The rearranged segments are TRBV4-1 and TRBJ2-7; the D region may be TRBD1 or TRBD2, each matching 6 bases equally. The CDR3 region has the sequence CASSQDPGADEQYF. Read as DNA, the sequence is TGCGCCAGCAGCCAAGACCCGGGGGCCGACGAGCAGTACTTC.